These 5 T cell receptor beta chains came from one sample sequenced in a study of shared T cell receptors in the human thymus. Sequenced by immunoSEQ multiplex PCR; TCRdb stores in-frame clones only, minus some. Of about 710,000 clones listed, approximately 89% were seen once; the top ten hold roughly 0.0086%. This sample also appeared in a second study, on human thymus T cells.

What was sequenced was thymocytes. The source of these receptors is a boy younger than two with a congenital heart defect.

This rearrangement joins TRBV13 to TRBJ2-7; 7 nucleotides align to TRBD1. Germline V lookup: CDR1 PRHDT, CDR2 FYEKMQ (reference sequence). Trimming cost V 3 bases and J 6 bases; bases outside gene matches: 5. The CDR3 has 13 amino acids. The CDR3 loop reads CASSFDRAREQYF. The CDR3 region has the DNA TGTGCCAGCAGCTTTGACAGGGCCCGCGAGCAGTACTTC.

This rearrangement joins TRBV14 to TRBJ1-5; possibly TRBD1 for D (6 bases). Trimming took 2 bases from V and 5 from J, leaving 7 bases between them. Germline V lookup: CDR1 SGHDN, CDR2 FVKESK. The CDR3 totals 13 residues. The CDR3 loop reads CASSQNRDQPQHF. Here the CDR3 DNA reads TGTGCCAGCAGCCAAAACAGGGATCAGCCCCAGCATTTT.

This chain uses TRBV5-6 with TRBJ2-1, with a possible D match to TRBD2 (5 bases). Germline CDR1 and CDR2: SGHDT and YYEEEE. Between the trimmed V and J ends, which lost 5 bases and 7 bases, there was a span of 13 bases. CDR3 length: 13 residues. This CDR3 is CASSSGSGNEQFF. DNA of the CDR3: TGTGCCAGCAGTTCGGGGAGCGGTAATGAGCAGTTCTTC.

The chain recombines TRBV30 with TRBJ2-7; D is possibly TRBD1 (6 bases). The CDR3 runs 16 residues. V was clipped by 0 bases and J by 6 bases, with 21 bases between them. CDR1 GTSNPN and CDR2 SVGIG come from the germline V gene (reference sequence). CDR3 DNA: TGTGCCTGGAGTGTAATCGGACAGTGCCCTTGTGGCGAGCAGTACTTC. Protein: CAWSVIGQCPCGEQYF.

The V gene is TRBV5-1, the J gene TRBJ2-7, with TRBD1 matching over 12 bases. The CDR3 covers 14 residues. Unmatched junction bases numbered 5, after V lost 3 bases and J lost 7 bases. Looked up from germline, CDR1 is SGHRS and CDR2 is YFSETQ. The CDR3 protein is CASSSGTGGGEQYF. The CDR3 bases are TGCGCCAGCAGCTCCGGGACAGGGGGCGGTGAGCAGTACTTC. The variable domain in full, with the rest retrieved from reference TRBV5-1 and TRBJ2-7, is KAGVTQTPRYLIKTRGQQVTLSCSPISGHRSVSWYQQTPGQGLQFLFEYFSETQRNKGNFPGRFSGRQFSNSRSEMNVSTLELGDSALYLCASSSGTGGGEQYFGPGTRLTVT.